What follows are 20 T cell receptor beta chains derived from one specimen sequenced in a study of T-cell memory formation after mild COVID-19. MiXCR, applied by TCRdb to the 5' RACE reads, yields one record per CDR3 protein. The data contain hundreds of thousands of distinct CDR3 sequences, roughly a fifth of them seen just once; the ten biggest clones take up about 8.4%. Material for sequencing was PBMCs or a T cell subset sorted from them (not recorded which). The origin of the receptors is an adult woman who had mild COVID-19 (a few samples of this study predate the infection). Cell type and time point are not known.

The chain joins TRBV11-2 to TRBJ2-3; either TRBD1 or TRBD2 may fit D (5 bases each). From germline, CDR1 is SGHAT and CDR2 FQNNGV. V gave up 5 bases and J gave up 8 bases, with 29 bases separating them. The CDR3 extends over 18 amino acids. The CDR3 DNA reads TGTGCCAGCAGCCTACTTCCATTCCGGGACCGGGGTCGGGGTACGCAGTATTTT. The encoded protein is CASSLLPFRDRGRGTQYF. Drawing the rest from reference TRBV11-2 and TRBJ2-3, the complete variable domain is EAGVAQSPRYKIIEKRQSVAFWCNPISGHATLYWYQQILGQGPKLLIQFQNNGVVDDSQLPKDRFSAERLKGVDSTLKIQPAKLEDSAVYLCASSLLPFRDRGRGTQYFGPGTRLTVL.

The sample holds a few counts of this clonotype. This rearrangement joins TRBV6-5 to TRBJ2-7; D is perhaps TRBD2 (6 bases). The germline V and J ends were trimmed by 7 bases and 1 base, with 17 bases remaining between them. The CDR3 is 15 residues long. Germline CDR1 and CDR2: MNHEY and SVGAGI. CDR3 sequence (DNA): TGTGCCAGCAAGACTCCGGGACTCGCTTCCTACGAGCAGTACTTC. It is translated as CASKTPGLASYEQYF.

This sequence joins TRBV7-9 and TRBJ2-7, with D possibly TRBD2 on 6 matching bases. This CDR3 region has 14 residues. V lost 3 bases and J lost 1, with 10 bases in between. The germline V gene encodes CDR1 SEHNR and CDR2 FQNEAQ (reference sequence). The CDR3 DNA is TGTGCCAGCAGCTTCCCGGGAGCTTCCTACGAGCAGTACTTC. Translated: CASSFPGASYEQYF.

The chain links TRBV12-5 to TRBJ1-1, with 8 bases lining up with TRBD1. CDR3 length: 15 amino acids. J lost 2 bases, V lost 1 base, and 3 bases had no gene match. The germline V gene encodes CDR1 LGHNT and CDR2 FRNRAP. The CDR3: CASGLGQGANTEAFF. The CDR3 region has the DNA TGTGCTAGTGGTTTGGGGCAGGGGGCCAACACTGAAGCTTTCTTT.

Only a few counts were recorded for this clonotype. The V gene is TRBV10-3, the J gene TRBJ1-1; the match to TRBD1 covers 12 bases. The CDR3 extends over 16 amino acids. In germline, CDR1 is ENHRY, CDR2 SYGVKD. Germline trimming cut 10 bases from V and 1 base from J; bases unmatched to any gene: 10. The CDR3 loop reads CATRQGQGARNTEAFF. In DNA, the CDR3 is TGTGCCACCCGGCAGGGACAGGGGGCGAGGAACACTGAAGCTTTCTTT.

The chain joins TRBV30 to TRBJ2-7; D may be TRBD2 (6 bases). This CDR3 has 16 amino acids. Germline CDR1 GTSNPN, CDR2 SVGIG (reference sequence). Trimming stripped 4 bases from V and 4 bases from J, with 23 bases between. In DNA form, the CDR3 reads TGTGCCTGGAACGGTCCGGCGGCGGGGAACCTGTACGAGCAGTACTTC. Translation gives CAWNGPAAGNLYEQYF.

The gene calls are TRBV9 and TRBJ2-1; 15 positions agree with TRBD2. V lost 3 bases to trimming and J lost 10 bases; unmatched junction nucleotides: 5. In germline, CDR1 is SGDLS, CDR2 YYNGEE. The CDR3 is 15 amino acids. For the CDR3, the DNA is TGTGCCAGCAGCGCACCGGGACTAGCGGGGGGAGAGCAGTTCTTC. Its protein is CASSAPGLAGGEQFF.

The chain joins TRBV12-5 to TRBJ2-2; 16 bases match TRBD2. The CDR3 is 24 residues long. CDR1 LGHNT and CDR2 FRNRAP come from the germline V gene. V dropped 0 bases and J dropped 5; count of bases not matched to a gene: 21. The CDR3 DNA sequence: TGTGCTAGTGGTTTGGTGGGGAAGGGACAGGGACTAGCGGGAGGGCCGTCCGATACCGGGGAGCTGTTTTTT. It translates to CASGLVGKGQGLAGGPSDTGELFF.

This clonotype was seen a handful of times. This CDR3 is CASSLVGDRGEQYF. As DNA, the CDR3 is TGTGCCAGCAGTTTAGTAGGGGATCGTGGCGAGCAGTACTTC. V gene TRBV27 combines with J gene TRBJ2-7; weak D call: TRBD1 (5 bases). V lost 2 bases and J lost 6, with 14 bases in between. This CDR3 has 14 residues. The germline gives CDR1 MNHEY, CDR2 SMNVEV (reference sequence).

This chain links TRBV15 with TRBJ2-5, with D perhaps matching TRBD1 (6 bases). The CDR3 loop spans 17 amino acids. CDR1 and CDR2 (germline): LNHNV, YYDKDF (reference sequence). V was pared by 3 bases and J by 7 bases, with 24 bases between. CDR3 sequence (DNA): TGTGCCACCAGCAGGGCTTCGATGGGACAAAGGGTTGTGACCCAGTACTTC. Translated, it gives CATSRASMGQRVVTQYF.

This clonotype was seen a handful of times. The rearrangement links TRBV19 to TRBJ1-1; 7 bases agree with TRBD1. The CDR3 is 11 residues long. V lost 5 bases and J lost 8; bases outside the gene matches: 2. Germline lookup yields CDR1 LNHDA and CDR2 SQIVND (reference sequence). CDR3 protein: CASSLGQEAFF. The CDR3 DNA follows: TGTGCCAGTAGTTTGGGACAGGAAGCTTTCTTT.

V is TRBV6-5 and J is TRBJ2-3, with D tentatively TRBD2 (6 bases). CDR1 MNHEY and CDR2 SVGAGI come from the germline V gene. The CDR3 covers 14 residues. V gave up 2 bases and J gave up 2 bases, with 8 bases separating them. In nucleotides, the CDR3 is TGTGCCAGCAGTTACCGGACTAACACAGATACGCAGTATTTT. Translated: CASSYRTNTDTQYF.

There are a few counts of this clonotype. This chain links TRBV18 with TRBJ2-3; 9 bases map to TRBD2. Trimming cost V 3 bases and J 7 bases; bases outside gene matches: 8. CDR3 size: 15 residues. Germline V gene sequence: CDR1 KGHSH, CDR2 LQKENI. As DNA, the CDR3 is TGTGCCAGCTCACCGGGACTAGCCTTACAATATACGCAGTATTTT. This gives the protein CASSPGLALQYTQYF.

A few counts support this clonotype. As DNA, the CDR3 is TGTGCCACCAGCTCAGGGGGCTGGGGCACTGAAGCTTTCTTT. This sequence encodes CATSSGGWGTEAFF. The genes are TRBV24-1 and TRBJ1-1; 8 bases fit TRBD1. The V gene's germline CDR1 is KGHDR and CDR2 SFDVKD. The J segment lost 4 bases and the V segment lost 7 bases, leaving 7 bases of the junction unmatched. This CDR3 has 14 residues.

The chain is built from TRBV3-1 and TRBJ2-5; TRBD1 agrees at 8 bases. J gave up 2 bases and V 8 bases, and 4 bases lay outside the gene matches. This CDR3 is 13 amino acids long. CDR1 and CDR2 from the germline V gene are LGHDT and YNNKEL (reference sequence). The CDR3 loop reads CASAGQGQETQYF. In DNA, the CDR3 is TGTGCCAGCGCCGGACAGGGTCAAGAGACCCAGTACTTC.

At least ten counts were recorded for this clonotype. The V call is TRBV5-1, the J call TRBJ2-3, with 12 bases matching TRBD2. From germline, CDR1 is SGHRS and CDR2 YFSETQ. The trim removed 5 bases at V and 5 bases at J, leaving 0 bases unmatched. The CDR3 consists of 13 residues. The CDR3 nucleotides read TGCGCCAGCAGACTAGCGGGAGGAGATACGCAGTATTTT. Translating it yields CASRLAGGDTQYF.

The table lists this clonotype with a few counts. This chain connects TRBV20-1 to TRBJ1-2; 8 nucleotides line up with TRBD1. Germline CDR1 and CDR2: DFQATT and SNEGSKA (reference sequence). CDR3 size: 12 residues. Losses at the gene ends were 5 bases for V and 9 bases for J; bases not matched to a gene: 8. The CDR3 protein is CSALYRGSSYTF. CDR3 nucleotides: TGCAGTGCTTTATACAGGGGGTCTAGCTACACCTTC.

This clonotype was seen many times. J is TRBJ1-2 and V is TRBV6-5, with D perhaps matching TRBD1 (6 bases). The V gene's germline CDR1 is MNHEY and CDR2 SVGAGI. Deletions cut 6 bases from V and 3 bases from J, with 11 bases between. The CDR3 spans 13 residues. Here the CDR3 DNA reads TGTGCCAGCAGGAGGGGGGGCGACTATGGCTACACCTTC. It codes for CASRRGGDYGYTF.

This clonotype appeared a few times. This sequence joins TRBV30 and TRBJ2-5; 8 bases are shared with TRBD2. Germline CDR1 GTSNPN, CDR2 SVGIG (reference sequence). This CDR3 comprises 11 residues. The V gene end was trimmed by 3 bases and the J gene end by 7 bases; junction bases not matched to a gene: 1. The CDR3 DNA is TGTGCCTGGAGCGGGGGGGGGACCCAGTACTTC. The encoded protein is CAWSGGGTQYF.

The chain carries TRBV6-5 and TRBJ1-6; D not certain. The V end was cut by 2 bases, the J end by 7 bases, with 3 bases between. This CDR3 comprises 12 residues. The germline V gene has CDR1 MNHEY and CDR2 SVGAGI. The CDR3 here is CASSYGNSPLHF. DNA of the CDR3: TGTGCCAGCAGTTACGGCAATTCACCCCTCCACTTT.